These T cell receptor beta chains were read from a single sample in a study of T cell repertoires in cytomegalovirus infection. TCRdb called the reads again in MiXCR, with one record for every CDR3 protein. The sample comprises around 300,000 distinct CDR3 sequences, roughly 23% of which are singletons, and approximately 13% rests with the top ten. The sequenced material came from PBMCs. The receptors were sampled from a human donor in good health (CMV status not recorded). Some clones in this sample may be carry-over from other donors' samples. Each CDR3 is given with its conserved first and last residue. Fields, in order: V gene, J gene, clone size, D gene, CDR3 protein, CDR3 DNA. A D gene is named only where the DNA matches it firmly. Size tells how often a clone was seen (once, few, many) or the class of an expanded clone, and some rows leave it out.

TRBV20-1,TRBJ1-5,.,TRBD1,CSAQWTGASNQPQHF,TGCAGTGCTCAATGGACAGGGGCTAGCAATCAGCCCCAGCATTTT
TRBV11-2,TRBJ2-1,.,.,CASSSVPGLEQFF,TGTGCCAGCAGCTCAGTCCCGGGCCTAGAGCAGTTCTTC
TRBV6-2/TRBV6-3,TRBJ2-7,few,TRBD1,CASGWTGVHEQYF,TGTGCCAGCGGTTGGACAGGGGTACACGAGCAGTACTTC
TRBV7-8,TRBJ2-1,many,TRBD2,CASSFSGTTLNEQFF,TGTGCCAGCAGCTTTTCCGGGACTACGCTCAATGAGCAGTTCTTC
TRBV7-9,TRBJ1-5,few,.,CASSFFRDQPQHF,TGTGCCAGCAGCTTCTTCCGGGATCAGCCCCAGCATTTT
TRBV18,TRBJ2-2,.,.,CASSPRPTNTGELFF,TGTGCCAGCTCTCCCCGGCCGACGAACACCGGGGAGCTGTTTTTT
TRBV28,TRBJ2-1,few,.,CASSLAANEQFF,TGTGCCAGCAGTTTGGCAGCGAATGAGCAGTTCTTC
TRBV7-8,TRBJ1-1,.,.,CASSLVGQPNTEAFF,TGTGCCAGCAGCTTAGTAGGGCAACCGAACACTGAAGCTTTCTTT
TRBV12-3/TRBV12-4,TRBJ2-7,.,TRBD1,CASSIGTGNEQYF,TGTGCCAGCAGCATCGGGACAGGGAACGAGCAGTACTTC
TRBV20-1,TRBJ2-3,once,.,CSASLPGVVVDTQYF,TGCAGTGCTAGCCTCCCGGGAGTAGTAGTAGATACGCAGTATTTT
TRBV6-2/TRBV6-3,TRBJ2-7,few,.,CASKSVPGLDSYEQYF,TGTGCCAGCAAATCGGTCCCGGGACTGGATTCCTACGAGCAGTACTTC
TRBV6-5,TRBJ2-2,.,TRBD2,CASSYPAGPPNTGELFF,TGTGCCAGCAGTTACCCAGCGGGGCCCCCGAACACCGGGGAGCTGTTTTTT
TRBV2,TRBJ2-1,few,.,CASSDVRGNEQFF,TGTGCCAGCAGTGACGTCCGGGGCAATGAGCAGTTCTTC
TRBV3-1,TRBJ2-5,.,.,CASSQGFRGLSKTQYF,TGTGCCAGCAGCCAAGGCTTTCGAGGACTGTCGAAGACCCAGTACTTC
TRBV7-2,TRBJ1-1,few,TRBD1,CASSSGQERGTEAFF,TGTGCCAGCAGCTCGGGACAGGAGAGGGGCACTGAAGCTTTCTTT
TRBV28,TRBJ1-2,.,.,CASSFAPKGYTF,TGTGCCAGCAGTTTTGCCCCGAAAGGCTACACCTTC
TRBV19,TRBJ1-5,few,TRBD1,CASKGQGYSNQPQHF,TGTGCCAGTAAAGGACAGGGGTATAGCAATCAGCCCCAGCATTTT
TRBV5-1,TRBJ2-5,.,TRBD2,CASRPGTMETQYF,TGCGCCAGCAGGCCCGGGACTATGGAGACCCAGTACTTC
TRBV20-1,TRBJ2-1,.,.,CSAREGPSYNEQFF,TGCAGTGCTAGAGAGGGACCTTCCTACAATGAGCAGTTCTTC
TRBV29-1,TRBJ1-4,few,TRBD1,CSVAGQPNEKLFF,TGCAGCGTTGCGGGACAGCCTAATGAAAAACTGTTTTTT
TRBV5-1,TRBJ2-3,.,.,CASSAVLKRPSTDTQYF,TGCGCCAGCAGCGCCGTACTGAAGCGACCTAGCACAGATACGCAGTATTTT
TRBV24-1,TRBJ1-5,.,.,CATSEELSNQPQHF,TGTGCCACCAGTGAGGAGCTGAGTAATCAGCCCCAGCATTTT
TRBV6-4,TRBJ2-2,.,TRBD1,CASRVSTGGTGELFF,TGTGCCAGCAGAGTTTCGACAGGGGGTACCGGGGAGCTGTTTTTT
TRBV6-5,TRBJ2-3,.,.,CASSYGGSRTDTQYF,TGTGCCAGCAGTTACGGGGGATCCCGCACAGATACGCAGTATTTT
TRBV6-2/TRBV6-3,TRBJ2-1,.,.,CASRKRVSYNEQFF,TGTGCCAGCAGGAAGAGGGTCTCCTACAATGAGCAGTTCTTC
TRBV20-1,TRBJ2-3,.,.,CSAKQWRVGTDTQYF,TGCAGTGCCAAGCAATGGAGGGTGGGCACAGATACGCAGTATTTT
TRBV28,TRBJ1-5,.,.,CASNGAAYNQPQHF,TGTGCCAGCAATGGGGCGGCGTACAATCAGCCCCAGCATTTT
TRBV9,TRBJ2-3,.,.,CASSAGAPLSTNTQYF,TGTGCCAGCAGCGCGGGGGCCCCCCTAAGCACGAATACGCAGTATTTT
TRBV19,TRBJ2-2,.,.,CASKRQANTGELFF,TGTGCCAGTAAAAGACAGGCTAACACCGGGGAGCTGTTTTTT
TRBV7-8,TRBJ1-1,many,.,CASSSPRRGNTEAFF,TGTGCCAGCAGCTCACCGAGGCGGGGTAACACTGAAGCTTTCTTT
TRBV7-2,TRBJ1-1,many,TRBD1,CASSTRTGEFETFF,TGTGCCAGCAGCACTCGGACAGGGGAGTTCGAAACTTTCTTT
TRBV19,TRBJ2-5,.,TRBD2,CASSTGLAGAFQETQYF,TGTGCCAGTAGTACGGGACTAGCGGGAGCCTTCCAAGAGACCCAGTACTTC
TRBV28,TRBJ1-4,few,TRBD1,CASSSGGSEKLFF,TGTGCCAGCAGTTCAGGGGGCAGCGAAAAACTGTTTTTT
TRBV7-2,TRBJ1-5,many,.,CASSSDAGRQPQHF,TGTGCCAGCAGCTCTGATGCGGGACGGCAGCCCCAGCATTTT
TRBV12-3/TRBV12-4,TRBJ2-3,.,TRBD2,CASSPGTTTQYF,TGTGCCAGCAGTCCCGGGACTACTACGCAGTATTTT
TRBV7-2,TRBJ1-6,many,TRBD1,CASSLIQGNSPLHF,TGTGCCAGCAGCTTGATACAGGGGAATTCACCCCTCCACTTT
TRBV28,TRBJ1-1,few,TRBD1,CASGTGALNTEAFF,TGTGCCAGCGGGACAGGGGCTCTGAACACTGAAGCTTTCTTT
TRBV7-2,TRBJ2-3,many,TRBD1,CASSPGQLSTDTQYF,TGTGCCAGCAGCCCGGGACAGCTCAGCACAGATACGCAGTATTTT
TRBV5-1,TRBJ1-1,.,TRBD1,CASSSPGQGRRGF,TGCGCCAGCAGCTCACCGGGACAGGGTCGGAGGGGTTTT
TRBV11-2,TRBJ1-2,.,.,CASSLDSGVASNYGYTF,TGTGCCAGCAGCTTAGATTCGGGGGTCGCAAGTAACTATGGCTACACCTTC
TRBV7-2,TRBJ2-7,many,.,CASSPMRGAEQYF,TGTGCCAGCAGCCCGATGAGGGGTGCCGAGCAGTACTTC
TRBV5-4,TRBJ2-3,.,.,CASSQRQGTDTQYF,TGTGCCAGCAGTCAAAGACAGGGCACAGATACGCAGTATTTT
TRBV7-2,TRBJ1-2,.,.,CASSLAGVDYGYTF,TGTGCCAGCAGCTTAGCGGGAGTAGACTATGGCTACACCTTC
TRBV7-2,TRBJ2-7,many,.,CASSLGGQVLEQYF,TGTGCCAGCAGCTTAGGGGGCCAAGTTCTTGAGCAGTACTTC
TRBV7-2,TRBJ2-7,many,.,CASSPDTYEQYF,TGTGCCAGCAGCCCTGACACCTACGAGCAGTACTTC
TRBV20-1,TRBJ1-2,.,.,CSATPGSDGYTF,TGCAGTGCTACCCCAGGGTCGGATGGCTACACCTTC
TRBV3-1,TRBJ1-1,.,TRBD1,CASSQETLARTGEAFF,TGTGCCAGCAGCCAAGAAACCCTCGCCCGGACAGGTGAAGCTTTCTTT